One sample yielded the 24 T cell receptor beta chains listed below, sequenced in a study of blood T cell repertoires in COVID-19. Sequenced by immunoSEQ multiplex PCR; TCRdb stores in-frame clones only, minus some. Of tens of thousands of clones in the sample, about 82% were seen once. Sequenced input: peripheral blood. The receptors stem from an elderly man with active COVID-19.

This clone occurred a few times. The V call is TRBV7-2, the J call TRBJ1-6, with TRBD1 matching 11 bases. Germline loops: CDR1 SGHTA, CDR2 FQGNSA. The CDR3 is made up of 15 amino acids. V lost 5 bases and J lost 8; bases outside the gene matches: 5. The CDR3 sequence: CASSPGTGGYSPLHF. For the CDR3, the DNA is TGTGCCAGCAGCCCGGGGACAGGGGGTTATTCACCCCTCCACTTT.

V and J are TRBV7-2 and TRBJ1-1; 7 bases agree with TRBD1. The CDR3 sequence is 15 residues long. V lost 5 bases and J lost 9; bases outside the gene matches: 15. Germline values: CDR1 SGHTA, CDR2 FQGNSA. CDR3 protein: CASSKGSGGRTKAFF. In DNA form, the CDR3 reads TGTGCCAGCAGCAAGGGATCAGGGGGGAGGACTAAAGCTTTCTTT.

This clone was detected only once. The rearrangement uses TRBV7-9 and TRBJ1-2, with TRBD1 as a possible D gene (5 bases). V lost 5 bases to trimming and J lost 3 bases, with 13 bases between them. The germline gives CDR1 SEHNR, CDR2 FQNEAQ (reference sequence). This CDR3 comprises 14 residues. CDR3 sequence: CASSPTGGDYGYTF. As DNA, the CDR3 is TGTGCCAGCAGCCCCACGGGAGGGGACTATGGCTACACCTTC.

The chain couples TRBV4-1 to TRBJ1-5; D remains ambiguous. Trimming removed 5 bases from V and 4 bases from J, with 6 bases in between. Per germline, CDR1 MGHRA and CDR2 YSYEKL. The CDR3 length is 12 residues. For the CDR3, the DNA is TGCGCCAGCAGCGGAGAGAATCAGCCCCAGCATTTT. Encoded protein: CASSGENQPQHF.

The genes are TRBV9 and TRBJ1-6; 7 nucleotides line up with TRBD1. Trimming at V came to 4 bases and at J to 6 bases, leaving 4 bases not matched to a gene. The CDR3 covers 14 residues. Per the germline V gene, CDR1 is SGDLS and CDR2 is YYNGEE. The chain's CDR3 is CASSLGQANSPLHF. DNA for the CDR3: TGTGCCAGCAGCCTAGGACAGGCTAATTCACCCCTCCACTTT.

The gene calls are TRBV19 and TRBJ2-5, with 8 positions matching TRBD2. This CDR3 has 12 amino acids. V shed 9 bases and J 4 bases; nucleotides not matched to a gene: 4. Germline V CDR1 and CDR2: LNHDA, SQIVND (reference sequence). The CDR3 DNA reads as TGTGCCAGCGGGGGGGCCATAGAGACCCAGTACTTC. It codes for CASGGAIETQYF.

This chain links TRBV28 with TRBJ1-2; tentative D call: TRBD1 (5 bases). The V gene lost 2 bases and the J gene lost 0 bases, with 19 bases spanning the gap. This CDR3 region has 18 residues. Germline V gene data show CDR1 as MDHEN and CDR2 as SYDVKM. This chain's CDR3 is CASSLQAGSVSTNYGYTF. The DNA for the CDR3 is TGTGCCAGCAGTTTACAGGCAGGGTCAGTCAGTACTAACTATGGCTACACCTTC.

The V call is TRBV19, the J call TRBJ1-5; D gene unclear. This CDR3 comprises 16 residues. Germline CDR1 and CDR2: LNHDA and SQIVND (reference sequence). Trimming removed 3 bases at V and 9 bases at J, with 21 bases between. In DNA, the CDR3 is TGTGCCAGTAGTATGGTCGGCGGTTGGCATCAAACGCCCCAGCATTTT. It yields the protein CASSMVGGWHQTPQHF.

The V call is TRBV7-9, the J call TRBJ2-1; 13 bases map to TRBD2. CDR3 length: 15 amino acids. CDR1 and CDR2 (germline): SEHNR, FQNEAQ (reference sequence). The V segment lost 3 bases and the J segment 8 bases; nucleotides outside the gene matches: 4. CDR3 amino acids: CASSFGTSGADEQFF. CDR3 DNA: TGTGCCAGCAGCTTCGGGACTAGCGGGGCCGATGAGCAGTTCTTC.

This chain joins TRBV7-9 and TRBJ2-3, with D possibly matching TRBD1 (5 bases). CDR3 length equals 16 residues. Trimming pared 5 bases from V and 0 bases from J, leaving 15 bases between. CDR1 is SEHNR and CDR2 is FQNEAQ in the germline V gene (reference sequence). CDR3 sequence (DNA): TGTGCCAGCAGCCCCCGGACAACTACTAGCACAGATACGCAGTATTTT. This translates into CASSPRTTTSTDTQYF.

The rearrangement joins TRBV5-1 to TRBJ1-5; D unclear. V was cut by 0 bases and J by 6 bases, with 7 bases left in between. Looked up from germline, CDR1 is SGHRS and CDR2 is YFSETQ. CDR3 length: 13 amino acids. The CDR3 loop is CASSLGVAQPQHF. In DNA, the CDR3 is TGCGCCAGCAGCTTGGGAGTCGCTCAGCCCCAGCATTTT.

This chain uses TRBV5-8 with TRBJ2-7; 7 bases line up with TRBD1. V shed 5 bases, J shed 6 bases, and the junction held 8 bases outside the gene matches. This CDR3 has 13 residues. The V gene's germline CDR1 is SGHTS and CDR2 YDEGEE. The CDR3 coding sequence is TGTGCCAGCAGAAGACAGGGCTTTGGCGAGCAGTACTTC. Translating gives CASRRQGFGEQYF.

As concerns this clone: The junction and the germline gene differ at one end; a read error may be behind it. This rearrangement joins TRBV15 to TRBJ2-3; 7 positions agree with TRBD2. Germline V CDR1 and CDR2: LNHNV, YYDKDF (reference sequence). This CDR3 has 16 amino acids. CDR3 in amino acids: CVTSRGNGGRADTQYF. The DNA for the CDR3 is TGTGTCACCAGCAGAGGAAACGGGGGGAGGGCAGATACGCAGTATTTT.

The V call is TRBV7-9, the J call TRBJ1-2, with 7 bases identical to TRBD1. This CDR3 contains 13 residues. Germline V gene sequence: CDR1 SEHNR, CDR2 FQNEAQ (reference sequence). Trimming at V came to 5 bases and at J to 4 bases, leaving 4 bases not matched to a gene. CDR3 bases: TGTGCCAGCAGCCGGGGACAGTTCTATGGCTACACCTTC. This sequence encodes CASSRGQFYGYTF.

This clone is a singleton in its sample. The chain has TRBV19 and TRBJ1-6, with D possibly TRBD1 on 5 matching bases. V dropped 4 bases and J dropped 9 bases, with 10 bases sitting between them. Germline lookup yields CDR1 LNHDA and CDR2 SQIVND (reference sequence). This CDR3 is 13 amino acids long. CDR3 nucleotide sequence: TGTGCCAGTAGTAGCCGGACATTTTCACCCCTCCACTTT. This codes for CASSSRTFSPLHF.

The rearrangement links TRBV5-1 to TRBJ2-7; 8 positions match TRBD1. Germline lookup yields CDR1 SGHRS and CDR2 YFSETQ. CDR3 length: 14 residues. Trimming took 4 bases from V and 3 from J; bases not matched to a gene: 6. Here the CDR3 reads CASSGGTGGYEQYF. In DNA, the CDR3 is TGCGCCAGCAGCGGTGGGACAGGCGGCTACGAGCAGTACTTC.

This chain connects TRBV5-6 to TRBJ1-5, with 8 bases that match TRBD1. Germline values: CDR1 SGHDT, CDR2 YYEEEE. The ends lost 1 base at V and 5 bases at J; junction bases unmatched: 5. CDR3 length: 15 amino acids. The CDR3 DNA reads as TGTGCCAGCAGCTTGAAGGACAGGGATTATCAGCCCCAGCATTTT. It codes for CASSLKDRDYQPQHF.

CDR3 coding DNA: TGTGCCAGCAGCCAGCAGGGAAATTCACCCCTCCACTTT. Its translation is CASSQQGNSPLHF. The chain recombines TRBV3-1 (or the pseudogene TRBV3-2) with TRBJ1-6, with D possibly matching TRBD1 (5 bases). V lost 3 bases and J lost 7, with 7 bases in between. Germline lookup yields CDR1 LGHDT and CDR2 YNNKEL (reference sequence). The CDR3 runs 13 residues.

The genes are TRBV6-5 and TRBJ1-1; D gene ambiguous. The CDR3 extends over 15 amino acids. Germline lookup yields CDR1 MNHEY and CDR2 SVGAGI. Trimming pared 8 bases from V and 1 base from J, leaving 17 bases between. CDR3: CASGRGGFWNTEAFF. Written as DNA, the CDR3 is TGTGCCAGCGGACGTGGAGGATTTTGGAACACTGAAGCTTTCTTT.

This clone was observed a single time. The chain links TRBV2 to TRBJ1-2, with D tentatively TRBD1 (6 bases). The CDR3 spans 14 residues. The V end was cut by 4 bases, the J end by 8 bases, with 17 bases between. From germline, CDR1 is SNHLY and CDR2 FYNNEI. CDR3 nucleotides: TGTGCCAGCAGTGGGCAGGGGCTGGGAGAGGGCTACACCTTC. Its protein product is CASSGQGLGEGYTF.

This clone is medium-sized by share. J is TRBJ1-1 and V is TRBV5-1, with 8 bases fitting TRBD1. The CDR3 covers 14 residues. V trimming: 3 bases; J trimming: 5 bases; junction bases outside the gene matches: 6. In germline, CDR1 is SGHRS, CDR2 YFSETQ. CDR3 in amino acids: CASSSSRGQTEAFF. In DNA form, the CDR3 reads TGCGCCAGCAGCTCGTCCAGGGGGCAAACTGAAGCTTTCTTT.

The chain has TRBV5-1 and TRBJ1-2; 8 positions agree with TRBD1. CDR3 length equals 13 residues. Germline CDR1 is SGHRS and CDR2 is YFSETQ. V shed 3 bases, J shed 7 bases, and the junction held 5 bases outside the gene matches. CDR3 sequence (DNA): TGCGCCAGCAGCTCCGGGACAGGAGGTGGCTACACCTTC. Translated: CASSSGTGGGYTF.

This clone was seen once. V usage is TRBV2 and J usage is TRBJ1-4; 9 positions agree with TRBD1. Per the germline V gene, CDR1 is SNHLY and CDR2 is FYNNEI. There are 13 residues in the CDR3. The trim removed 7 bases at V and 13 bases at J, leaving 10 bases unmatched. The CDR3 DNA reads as TGTGCCAGCACCGGGACAGGGAGAAGTGGACTGTTTTTT. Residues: CASTGTGRSGLFF.

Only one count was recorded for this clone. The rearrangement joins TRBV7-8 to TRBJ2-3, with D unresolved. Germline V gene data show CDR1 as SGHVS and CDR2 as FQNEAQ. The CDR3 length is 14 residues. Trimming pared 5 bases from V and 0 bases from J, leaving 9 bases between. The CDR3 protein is CASSLQISTDTQYF. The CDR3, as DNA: TGTGCCAGCAGCCTACAGATTAGCACAGATACGCAGTATTTT.